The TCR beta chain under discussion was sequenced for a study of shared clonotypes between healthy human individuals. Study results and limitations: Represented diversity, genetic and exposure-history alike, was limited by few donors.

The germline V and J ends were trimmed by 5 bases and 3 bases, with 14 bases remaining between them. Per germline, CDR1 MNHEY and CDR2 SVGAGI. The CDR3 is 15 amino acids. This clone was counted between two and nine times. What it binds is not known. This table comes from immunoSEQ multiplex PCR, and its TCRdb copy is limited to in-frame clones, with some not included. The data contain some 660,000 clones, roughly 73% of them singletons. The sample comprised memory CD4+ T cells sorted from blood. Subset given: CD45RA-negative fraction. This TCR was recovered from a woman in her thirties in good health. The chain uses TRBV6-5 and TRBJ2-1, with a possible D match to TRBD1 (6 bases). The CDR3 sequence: CASSNPRDIYNEQFF. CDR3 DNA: TGTGCCAGCAGTAACCCCAGGGACATCTACAATGAGCAGTTCTTC.